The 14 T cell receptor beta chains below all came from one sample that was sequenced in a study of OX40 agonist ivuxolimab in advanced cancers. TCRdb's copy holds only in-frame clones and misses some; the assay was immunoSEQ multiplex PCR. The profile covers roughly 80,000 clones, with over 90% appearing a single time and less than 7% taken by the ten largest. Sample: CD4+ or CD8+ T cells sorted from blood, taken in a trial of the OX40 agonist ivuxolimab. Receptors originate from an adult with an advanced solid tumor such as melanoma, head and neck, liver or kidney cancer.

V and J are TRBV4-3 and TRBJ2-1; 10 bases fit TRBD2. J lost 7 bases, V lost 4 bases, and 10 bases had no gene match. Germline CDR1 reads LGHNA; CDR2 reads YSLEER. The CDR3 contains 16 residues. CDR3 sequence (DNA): TGCGCCAGCAGCCCCAGCCTAGCGGGGGCGGGGAATGAGCAGTTCTTC. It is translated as CASSPSLAGAGNEQFF.

The CDR3: CATSSGSGGYNEQFF. The CDR3 nucleotides are TGTGCCACCAGCTCCGGTAGCGGGGGATACAATGAGCAGTTCTTC. The chain combines TRBV15 with TRBJ2-1, with TRBD2 identical over 9 bases. Germline-derived CDR1 and CDR2 are LNHNV and YYDKDF (reference sequence). The trim removed 5 bases at V and 4 bases at J, leaving 6 bases unmatched. The CDR3 length is 15 residues.

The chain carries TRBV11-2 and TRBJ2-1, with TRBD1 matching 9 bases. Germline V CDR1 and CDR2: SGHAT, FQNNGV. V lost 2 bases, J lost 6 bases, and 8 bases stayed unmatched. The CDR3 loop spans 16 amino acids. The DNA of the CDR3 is TGTGCCAGCAGCTTACTCTGGACAGGGGATGGCAATGAGCAGTTCTTC. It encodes CASSLLWTGDGNEQFF.

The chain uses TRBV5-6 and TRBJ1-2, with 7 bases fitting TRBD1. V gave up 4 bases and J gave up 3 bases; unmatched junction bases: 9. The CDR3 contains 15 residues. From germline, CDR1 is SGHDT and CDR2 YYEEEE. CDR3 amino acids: CASSPYDREHYGYTF. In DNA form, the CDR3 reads TGTGCCAGCAGCCCTTATGACAGGGAGCACTATGGCTACACCTTC.

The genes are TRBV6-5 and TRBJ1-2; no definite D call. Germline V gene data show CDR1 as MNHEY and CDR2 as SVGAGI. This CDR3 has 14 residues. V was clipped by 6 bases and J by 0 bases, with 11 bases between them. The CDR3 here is CASSRLSANYGYTF. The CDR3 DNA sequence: TGTGCCAGCAGCCGACTATCAGCTAACTATGGCTACACCTTC.

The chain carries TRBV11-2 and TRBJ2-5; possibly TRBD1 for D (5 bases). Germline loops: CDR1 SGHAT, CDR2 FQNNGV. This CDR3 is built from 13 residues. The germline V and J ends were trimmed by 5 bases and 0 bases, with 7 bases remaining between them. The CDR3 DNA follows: TGTGCCAGCAGCCCAGGGTACCAAGAGACCCAGTACTTC. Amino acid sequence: CASSPGYQETQYF.

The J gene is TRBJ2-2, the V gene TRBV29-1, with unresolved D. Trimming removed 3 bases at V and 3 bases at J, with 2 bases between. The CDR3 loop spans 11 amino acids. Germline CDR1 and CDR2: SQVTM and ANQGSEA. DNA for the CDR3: TGCAGCGTTGATCACACCGGGGAGCTGTTTTTT. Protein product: CSVDHTGELFF.

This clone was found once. CDR3 nucleotide sequence: TGCGCCAGCAGTTGGGACAGGGGAGCAGATACGCAGTATTTT. Translation gives CASSWDRGADTQYF. The chain joins TRBV10-1 to TRBJ2-3; 10 positions match TRBD1. The ends lost 5 bases at V and 4 bases at J; junction bases unmatched: 3. The CDR3 sequence is 14 residues long. The germline V gene encodes CDR1 WNHNN and CDR2 SYGVQD (reference sequence).

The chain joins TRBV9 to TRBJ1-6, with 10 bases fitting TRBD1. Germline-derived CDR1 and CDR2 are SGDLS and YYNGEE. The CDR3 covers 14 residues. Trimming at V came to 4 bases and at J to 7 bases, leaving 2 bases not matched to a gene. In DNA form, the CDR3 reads TGTGCCAGCAGCCAGGGACAGGGGAATTCACCCCTCCACTTT. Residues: CASSQGQGNSPLHF.

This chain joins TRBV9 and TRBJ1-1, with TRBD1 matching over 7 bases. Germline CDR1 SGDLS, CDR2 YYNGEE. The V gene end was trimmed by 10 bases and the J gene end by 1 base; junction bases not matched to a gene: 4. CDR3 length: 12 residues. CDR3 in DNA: TGTGCCTCAAAGGGGGCGAACACTGAAGCTTTCTTT. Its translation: CASKGANTEAFF.

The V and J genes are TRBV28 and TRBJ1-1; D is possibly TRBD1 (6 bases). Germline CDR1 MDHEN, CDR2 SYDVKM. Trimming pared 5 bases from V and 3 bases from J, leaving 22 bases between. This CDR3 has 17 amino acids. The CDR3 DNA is TGTGCCAGCAGTCCCCTTATGGGGGGGGCGCGGGACACTGAAGCTTTCTTT. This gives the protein CASSPLMGGARDTEAFF.

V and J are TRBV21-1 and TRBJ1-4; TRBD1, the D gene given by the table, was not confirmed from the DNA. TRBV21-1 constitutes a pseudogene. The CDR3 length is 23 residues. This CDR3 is CASSKKGGIGQGHTFATNEKLFF. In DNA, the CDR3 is TGTGCCAGCAGCAAGAAAGGGGGGATCGGACAGGGCCACACATTCGCAACTAATGAAAAACTGTTTTTT.

This CDR3 reads CASSIEEDQPQHF. The CDR3 nucleotides are TGTGCCAGTAGTATAGAGGAGGATCAGCCCCAGCATTTT. The rearrangement joins TRBV19 to TRBJ1-5, with D uncertain. The germline V and J ends were trimmed by 0 bases and 5 bases, with 5 bases remaining between them. This CDR3 contains 13 residues. In germline, CDR1 is LNHDA, CDR2 SQIVND (reference sequence).

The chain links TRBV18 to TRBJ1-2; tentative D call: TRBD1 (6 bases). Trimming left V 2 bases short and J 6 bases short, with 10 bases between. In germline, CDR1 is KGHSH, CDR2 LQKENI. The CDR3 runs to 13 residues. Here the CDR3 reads CASSPDRRDGYTF. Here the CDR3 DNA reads TGTGCCAGCTCACCAGACAGGCGAGATGGCTACACCTTC.